The present TCR beta chain was sequenced within a study of OX40 agonist ivuxolimab in advanced cancers. Across the whole study: Patients took ivuxolimab, an agonistic anti-OX40 (CD134) antibody. Participants averaged approximately 65 years of age (range roughly 23 to 85) and were around 83% male. The study, taken as a whole, reports: Expanded clones belonging to CD8+ T cells outnumbered, on average, those of CD4+.

Data came from immunoSEQ multiplex PCR; TCRdb stores just in-frame clones and leaves some out. The sample has tens of thousands of clones; approximately 92% are singletons. This CDR3 has 13 amino acids. The germline V gene encodes CDR1 KGHSH and CDR2 LQKENI. Trimming took 4 bases from V and 1 from J, leaving 7 bases between them. As for this clone: Its antigen is unidentified.

Sequencing used CD4+ or CD8+ T cells sorted from blood, obtained in a trial of the OX40 agonist ivuxolimab. The sequence was collected from an adult with an advanced solid tumor such as melanoma, head and neck, liver or kidney cancer. The rearrangement joins TRBV18 to TRBJ1-1, with a tentative D call TRBD1 (5 bases). DNA of the CDR3: TGTGCCAGCTCACAAGACAGGAACACTGAAGCTTTCTTT. Translating gives CASSQDRNTEAFF.